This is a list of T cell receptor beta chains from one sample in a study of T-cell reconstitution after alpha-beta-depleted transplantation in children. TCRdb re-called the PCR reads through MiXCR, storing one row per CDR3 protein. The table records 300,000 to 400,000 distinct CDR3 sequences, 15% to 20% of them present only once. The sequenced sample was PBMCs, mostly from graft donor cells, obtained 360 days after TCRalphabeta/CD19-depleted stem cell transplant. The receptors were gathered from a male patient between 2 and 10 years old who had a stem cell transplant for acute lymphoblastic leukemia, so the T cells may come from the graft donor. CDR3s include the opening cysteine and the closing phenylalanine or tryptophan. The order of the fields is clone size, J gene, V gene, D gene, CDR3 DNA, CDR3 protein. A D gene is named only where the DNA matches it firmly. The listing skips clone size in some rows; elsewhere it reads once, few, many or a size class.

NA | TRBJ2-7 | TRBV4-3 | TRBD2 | TGCGCCAGCAGCCAAGATGCGGGAGACCACGAGCAGTACTTC | CASSQDAGDHEQYF
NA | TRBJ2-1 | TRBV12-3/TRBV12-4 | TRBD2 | TGTGCCTGCAGTTTTGTGTGGCGGGGGGTGAGCTCCTACAATGAGCAGTTCTTC | CACSFVWRGVSSYNEQFF
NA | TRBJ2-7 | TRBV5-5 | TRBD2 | TGTGCCAGCAGTCTCCAGGGACTAGCGGATTATTACGAGCAGTACTTC | CASSLQGLADYYEQYF
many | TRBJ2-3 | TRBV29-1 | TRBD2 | TGCAGCGTTCCTCTAGCGGGACTCACAGATACGCAGTATTTT | CSVPLAGLTDTQYF
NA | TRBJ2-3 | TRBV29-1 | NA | TGCAGCGCCCGGATCACAGATACGCAGTATTTT | CSARITDTQYF
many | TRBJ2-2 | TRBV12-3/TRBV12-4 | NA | TGTGCCAGCAGTTTATCCCGGGACTTGGAGCTTGGGGAGCTGTTTTTT | CASSLSRDLELGELFF
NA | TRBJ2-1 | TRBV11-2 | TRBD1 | TGTGCCAGCAGCTTACTTAGCCTCTGGGACAGGGTGGGGGATGAGCAGTTCTTC | CASSLLSLWDRVGDEQFF
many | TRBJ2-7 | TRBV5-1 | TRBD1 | TGCGCCAGCAGTTGGACAGGGGCCTACGAGCAGTACTTC | CASSWTGAYEQYF
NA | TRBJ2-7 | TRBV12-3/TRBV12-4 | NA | TGTGCCAGCAGTCCCCAGGCCTCCTCCTACGAGCAGTACTTC | CASSPQASSYEQYF
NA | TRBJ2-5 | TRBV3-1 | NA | TGTGCCAGCAGCCAAGTGGAGACTATTTTC | CASSQVETIF
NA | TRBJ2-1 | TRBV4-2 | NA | TGTGCCAGCAGGACAACAATAGGGTACAATGAGCAGTTCTTC | CASRTTIGYNEQFF
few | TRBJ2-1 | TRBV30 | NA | TGTGCCTCCTCGGGGGTATCCTACAATGAGCAGTTCTTC | CASSGVSYNEQFF
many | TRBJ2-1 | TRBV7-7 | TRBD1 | TGTGCTAGCAGCTTAGACAGGGAGACTGAGCAGTTCTTC | CASSLDRETEQFF
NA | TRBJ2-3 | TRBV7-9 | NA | TGTGCCAGCAGCCTTAGAGTTACGCAGTATTTT | CASSLRVTQYF
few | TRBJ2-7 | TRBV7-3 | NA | TGTGCCAGCAGCTTACGGCATCTTTGGTGGCTCTACGAGCAGTACTTC | CASSLRHLWWLYEQYF
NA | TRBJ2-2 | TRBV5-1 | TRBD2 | TGCGCCAGCTCTCTAGCGGGGGCTACCACCGGGGAGCTGTTTTTT | CASSLAGATTGELFF
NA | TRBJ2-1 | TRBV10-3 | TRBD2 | TGTGCCATCAGGGGCGGGAGCTCCTACAATGAGCAGTTCTTC | CAIRGGSSYNEQFF
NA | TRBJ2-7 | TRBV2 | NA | TGTGCCAGCAGTGGGGGACTCCCGGGCTACGAGCAGTACTTC | CASSGGLPGYEQYF
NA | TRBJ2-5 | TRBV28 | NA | TGTGCCAGCAGTCCCGTAGGAGGAATCCAAGAGACCCAGTACTTC | CASSPVGGIQETQYF
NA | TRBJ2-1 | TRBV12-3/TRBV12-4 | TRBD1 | TGTGCCAGCAGTTTAACAGGGGACTACAATGAGCAGTTCTTC | CASSLTGDYNEQFF
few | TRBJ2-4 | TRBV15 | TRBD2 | TGTGCCACCAGCTGGGGGGGGGGAGCCAAAAACATTCAGTACTTC | CATSWGGGAKNIQYF
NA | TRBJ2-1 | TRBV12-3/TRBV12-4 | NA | TGTGCCAGCAGTCCCGACCCGAATGAGCAGTTCTTC | CASSPDPNEQFF
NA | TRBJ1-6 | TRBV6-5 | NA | TGTGCCAGCAGTTACTTTGCCGGGGGCGGGTCACCCCTCCACTTT | CASSYFAGGGSPLHF
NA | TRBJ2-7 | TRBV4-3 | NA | TGCGCCAGCAGCCCCCAAGTCGCTGGGTCCTACGAGCAGTACTTC | CASSPQVAGSYEQYF
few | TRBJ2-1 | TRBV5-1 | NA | TGCGCCAGCAGTAGTGGGGCTGGTGGCAATGAGCAGTTCTTC | CASSSGAGGNEQFF
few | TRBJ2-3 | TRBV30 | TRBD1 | TGTGCCTGGAGTATGGGACAGAACACAGATACGCAGTATTTT | CAWSMGQNTDTQYF
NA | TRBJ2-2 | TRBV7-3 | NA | TGTGCCAGCAGCTTAAAAAGGTCCGGGGAGCTGTTTTTT | CASSLKRSGELFF
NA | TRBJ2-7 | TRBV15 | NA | TGTGCCACCAGCAGAGCGCAGGGAGTTTACGAGCAGTACTTC | CATSRAQGVYEQYF
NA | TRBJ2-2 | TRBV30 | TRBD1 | TGTGCCTGGAGCGACAGGGGGCACACCGGGGAGCTGTTTTTT | CAWSDRGHTGELFF
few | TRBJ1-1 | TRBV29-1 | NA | TGCAGCGTTCACGCGAACACTGAAGCTTTCTTT | CSVHANTEAFF
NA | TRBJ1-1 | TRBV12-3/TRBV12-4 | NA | TGTGCCAGCAGCCCGCCCGGATTAGGGACTGAAGCTTTCTTT | CASSPPGLGTEAFF
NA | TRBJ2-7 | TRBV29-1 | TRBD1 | TGCAGCGTTGAGTTGACAGGGTTGGACTACGAGCAGTACTTC | CSVELTGLDYEQYF
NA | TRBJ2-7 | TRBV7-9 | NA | TGTGCCAGCAGCTTCAGTCTGTCCTACGAGCAGTACTTC | CASSFSLSYEQYF
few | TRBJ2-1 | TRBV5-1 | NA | TGCGCCAGCACCTCTAGGGTGTCTTCTGAGCAGTTCTTC | CASTSRVSSEQFF
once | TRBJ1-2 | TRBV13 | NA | TGTGCCAGCAGCGCAATAAACTATGGCTACACCTTC | CASSAINYGYTF
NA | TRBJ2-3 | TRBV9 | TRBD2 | TGTGCCAGCAGCGTAGAGCCGGGACTAGCGGTAGGCACAGATACGCAGTATTTT | CASSVEPGLAVGTDTQYF
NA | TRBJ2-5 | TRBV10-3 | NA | TGTGCCATCAGTGAGTCGAAGGTCAAAGAGACCCAGTACTTC | CAISESKVKETQYF
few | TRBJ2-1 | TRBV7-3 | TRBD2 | TGTGCCAGCAGCCAAAGGCGCGGGAGAGCTTACAATGAGCAGTTCTTC | CASSQRRGRAYNEQFF
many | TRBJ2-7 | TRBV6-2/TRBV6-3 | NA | TGTGCCAGCAGTCACTACGAGCAGTACTTC | CASSHYEQYF
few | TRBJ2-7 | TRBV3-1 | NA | TGTGCCAGCAGCCCCGGGGCCGGGAACTACGAGCAGTACTTC | CASSPGAGNYEQYF
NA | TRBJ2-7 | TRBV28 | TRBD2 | TGTGCCAGCAGTTTTGCGGGAGAGCCCTACGAGCAGTACTTC | CASSFAGEPYEQYF
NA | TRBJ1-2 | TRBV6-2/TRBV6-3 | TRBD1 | TGTGCCAGCAGTTACTGGCCCGGGACAGGGTATGGCTACACCTTC | CASSYWPGTGYGYTF
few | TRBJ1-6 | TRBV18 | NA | TGTGCCAGCTCACCCAGCCAGGGAGGTTCACCCCTCCACTTT | CASSPSQGGSPLHF
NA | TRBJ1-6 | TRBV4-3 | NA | TGCGCCAGCAGCCAAGGGTTGCAGGGAGGGGGCTATAATTCACCCCTCCACTTT | CASSQGLQGGGYNSPLHF
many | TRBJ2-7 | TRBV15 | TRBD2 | TGTGCCACCAGCAGAGATCGGGAGGGGTCCTCCTACGAGCAGTACTTC | CATSRDREGSSYEQYF
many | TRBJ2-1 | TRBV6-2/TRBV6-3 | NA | TGTGCCAGCAGTAGGGCGGGGAGCGGGCAGTACAATGAGCAGTTCTTC | CASSRAGSGQYNEQFF
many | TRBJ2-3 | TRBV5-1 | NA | TGCGCCAGCAGCTTGGATTGGACAGATACGCAGTATTTT | CASSLDWTDTQYF
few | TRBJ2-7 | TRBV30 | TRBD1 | TGTGCCTGGGACAGGGGCGAGCAGTACTTC | CAWDRGEQYF
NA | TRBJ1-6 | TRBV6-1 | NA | TGTGCCGGCCGCCGGGGAAGGGGCCTCCGGTTTAATTCACCCCTCCACTTT | CAGRRGRGLRFNSPLHF
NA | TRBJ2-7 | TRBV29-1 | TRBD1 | TGCAGCGGGAGCGCCGGGACAGGGGGGTACGAGCAGTACTTC | CSGSAGTGGYEQYF
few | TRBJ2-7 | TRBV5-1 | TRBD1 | TGCGCCAGCAGCACCGGGACAGGGGCCTACGAGCAGTACTTC | CASSTGTGAYEQYF
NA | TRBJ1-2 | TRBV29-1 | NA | TGCAGCGTTGAAGGGATCCAGGGGTCTAACTATGGCTACACCTTC | CSVEGIQGSNYGYTF
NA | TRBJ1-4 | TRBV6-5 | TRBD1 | TGTGCCAGCAGTTCCAGGGGGGCGGAAAAACTGTTTTTT | CASSSRGAEKLFF
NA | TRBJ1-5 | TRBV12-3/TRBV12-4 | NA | TGTGCCAGCAGTTTTAAAGTGGCCAATCAGCCCCAGCATTTT | CASSFKVANQPQHF
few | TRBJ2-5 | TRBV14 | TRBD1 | TGTGCCAGCAGCCAATACGGGACAGCCCAAGAGACCCAGTACTTC | CASSQYGTAQETQYF
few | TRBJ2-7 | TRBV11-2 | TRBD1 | TGTGCCAGCAGCCCCGGGACAGGGCTTTGGTACGAGCAGTACTTC | CASSPGTGLWYEQYF
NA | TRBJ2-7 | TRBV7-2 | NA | TGTGCCAGCAGATTTCTTTCTAGAGCGCAGTACTTC | CASRFLSRAQYF
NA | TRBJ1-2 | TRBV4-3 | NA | TGCGCCAGCAGCCGCGGGTCTAACCCCCAATATGGCTACACCTTC | CASSRGSNPQYGYTF